Below, one TCR beta chain is given with its context. The sample comes from a study of shared clonotypes between healthy human individuals. Some clones are missing from TCRdb's copy, which holds only in-frame ones; the method was immunoSEQ multiplex PCR. The sample yields approximately 500,000 clones, about 75% seen once. The CDR3 length is 11 residues. Germline-derived CDR1 and CDR2 are SQVTM and ANQGSEA. Trimming took 6 bases from V and 3 from J, leaving 9 bases between them. This clonotype was obtained from a woman aged 40 to 50 in good health. Some clones in this sample may be carry-over from other donors' samples. J is TRBJ2-7 and V is TRBV29-1, with D unclear. The sample consisted of PBMCs. The CDR3 DNA is TGCAGCGTAGCATTTCTCTACGAGCAGTACTTC. It encodes CSVAFLYEQYF.